This T cell receptor beta chain emerged from a study of shared clonotypes between healthy human individuals. Study background: Each donor had three CD4 naive, three CD4 memory, two CD8 naive and one CD8 memory plate.

Germline V gene sequence: CDR1 SGHNT, CDR2 YYREEE (reference sequence). The V end was cut by 0 bases, the J end by 0 bases, with 13 bases between. The CDR3 totals 17 residues. Several immunoSEQ 96-well plates shared each subset's DNA, each plate a replicate. TCRdb's table, derived via immunoSEQ multiplex PCR, lists solely in-frame clones and lacks some. Of around 2,100,000 clones in the sample, approximately 94% were seen once. CD45RO-negative, CCR7-selected cells formed the naive CD8 fraction, which excluded terminally differentiated effector memory CD45RA+ cells. HIV-negative, healthy adults without recent acute infections or vaccinations were the donors.

This clonotype was obtained from a man aged 18 to 29 in good health. The sequencing sample was made of naive CD8+ T cells sorted from blood. The chain recombines TRBV5-4 with TRBJ1-3, with D perhaps TRBD1 (6 bases). The CDR3 sequence is CASSLDEGGYSGNTIYF. The CDR3 region has the DNA TGTGCCAGCAGCTTGGACGAGGGGGGGTACTCTGGAAACACCATATATTTT. Complete variable domain (other parts from reference TRBV5-4 and TRBJ1-3): ETGVTQSPTHLIKTRGQQVTLRCSSQSGHNTVSWYQQALGQGPQFIFQYYREEENGRGNFPPRFSGLQFPNYSSELNVNALELDDSALYLCASSLDEGGYSGNTIYFGEGSWLTVV.